The 6 T cell receptor beta chains below all came from one sample that was sequenced in a study of CD8+ T cells in alopecia areata. Extracted from the samples, RNA was reverse transcribed into cDNA to serve as the sequencing template. Measured with immunoSEQ multiplex PCR; TCRdb has only the in-frame clones, and not every one. The table has about 110,000 clones, approximately 61% seen once; the top ten hold roughly a quarter. Sequencing was performed on NKG2D-low CD8+ T cells sorted from blood. Receptors were obtained from a human donor with alopecia areata.

The V call is TRBV5-6, the J call TRBJ2-7; 7 nucleotides align to TRBD1. The CDR3 runs to 15 residues. Germline V gene lookup returns CDR1 SGHDT and CDR2 YYEEEE. Unmatched junction bases numbered 5, after V lost 0 bases and J lost 2 bases. The CDR3 coding sequence is TGTGCCAGCAGCTTGGGGGGACAGTATCCCTACGAGCAGTACTTC. The encoded protein is CASSLGGQYPYEQYF.

V is TRBV27 and J is TRBJ1-5; a weak D match, TRBD1 (5 bases). The V end lost 3 bases, the J end lost 5 bases, and 11 bases lay between the germline ends. There are 14 residues in the CDR3. CDR1 and CDR2 (germline): MNHEY, SMNVEV (reference sequence). The CDR3 sequence: CASSLNRNDQPQHF. The CDR3 DNA reads TGTGCCAGCAGTTTGAACAGGAACGATCAGCCCCAGCATTTT.

As regards this clone: The junction departs from the called germline gene at one end, perhaps through a read error. In DNA form, the CDR3 reads TGTGCCAGCAGAGAATCTGGGGCCAACGTCCTGACTTTC. This gives the protein CASRESGANVLTF. The chain is built from TRBV25-1 and TRBJ2-6; D remains unclear. Germline lookup yields CDR1 MGHDK and CDR2 SYGVNS. This CDR3 has 13 residues. The full variable domain, its missing parts supplied by reference TRBV25-1 and TRBJ2-6, is EADIYQTPRYLVIGTGKKITLECSQTMGHDKMYWYQQDPGMELHLIHYSYGVNSTEKGDLSSESTVSRIRTEHFPLTLESARPSHTSQYLCASRESGANVLTFGAGSRLTVL.

This clone turned up a few times. A read error may account for a junction end that differs from germline. This chain connects TRBV13 to TRBJ2-1; a possible D gene is TRBD2 (5 bases). The CDR3 has 12 amino acids. Germline values: CDR1 PRHDT, CDR2 FYEKMQ (reference sequence). The DNA of the CDR3 is TGCGCCAGCAGCCAAGGCGAGGGTGAGCAGTTCTTC. It specifies CASSQGEGEQFF.

There are a few counts of this clone. The chain couples TRBV13 to TRBJ2-5; D uncertain. Trimming stripped 0 bases from V and 5 bases from J, with 7 bases between. The CDR3 runs to 13 residues. CDR1 and CDR2 (germline): PRHDT, FYEKMQ (reference sequence). The CDR3 nucleotides are TGTGCCAGCAGCTTAGGCAGGACGGAGACCCAGTACTTC. Protein product: CASSLGRTETQYF. Full variable domain (remainder filled in from reference TRBV13 and TRBJ2-5): AAGVIQSPRHLIKEKRETATLKCYPIPRHDTVYWYQQGPGQDPQFLISFYEKMQSDKGSIPDRFSAQQFSDYHSELNMSSLELGDSALYFCASSLGRTETQYFGPGTRLLVL.

The genes are TRBV6-5 and TRBJ2-5; D is unresolved. The V and J ends lost 3 bases and 5 bases respectively, with 10 bases between them. Germline V CDR1 and CDR2: MNHEY, SVGAGI. This CDR3 spans 13 amino acids. The chain's CDR3 is CASSYTSVETQYF. CDR3 DNA: TGTGCCAGCAGTTATACTTCCGTCGAGACCCAGTACTTC.